These T cell receptor beta chains were read from a single sample in a study of blood T cell repertoires in COVID-19. The assay was immunoSEQ multiplex PCR, and TCRdb's table has in-frame clones only and misses some. The repertoire holds 150,000 or so clones, with 80% as singletons. What was sequenced was peripheral blood. The source of these receptors is a man aged 60-69 years with active or convalescent COVID-19. Each CDR3 is given with its conserved first and last residue. Each record gives: clone size, D gene, J gene, V gene, CDR3 protein, CDR3 DNA. A D gene is named only where the DNA matches it firmly. The listing skips clone size in some rows; elsewhere it reads once, few, many or a size class.

size: few
D: NA
J: TRBJ1-2
V: TRBV19
CDR3: CASSITGSYGYTF
DNA: TGTGCCAGTAGTATAACAGGGTCCTATGGCTACACCTTC

size: once
D: NA
J: TRBJ1-1
V: TRBV7-8
CDR3: CASSRQAANTEAFF
DNA: TGTGCCAGCAGCCGACAGGCCGCGAACACTGAAGCTTTCTTT

size: NA
D: NA
J: TRBJ1-1
V: TRBV18
CDR3: CASSRDKNTEAFF
DNA: TGTGCCAGCTCACGGGACAAGAACACTGAAGCTTTCTTT

size: NA
D: NA
J: TRBJ1-5
V: TRBV28
CDR3: CASTTLGEVSPPQHF
DNA: TGTGCCAGCACCACCCTGGGGGAGGTGAGTCCGCCCCAGCATTTT

size: NA
D: NA
J: TRBJ1-2
V: TRBV6-1
CDR3: CASSEARGYGYTF
DNA: TGTGCCAGCAGTGAAGCGCGGGGTTACGGCTACACCTTC

size: once
D: NA
J: TRBJ2-1
V: TRBV19
CDR3: CASSASRVEEQFF
DNA: TGTGCCAGTAGTGCCTCCCGGGTCGAAGAGCAGTTCTTC

size: NA
D: NA
J: TRBJ2-1
V: TRBV19
CDR3: CASSPKTGNNEQFF
DNA: TGTGCCAGTAGCCCGAAGACTGGCAACAATGAGCAGTTCTTC

size: NA
D: NA
J: TRBJ2-3
V: TRBV7-2
CDR3: CASSLVVARSDTQYF
DNA: TGTGCCAGCAGCTTAGTCGTGGCGAGGTCAGATACGCAGTATTTT

size: NA
D: NA
J: TRBJ1-6
V: TRBV9
CDR3: CASSSPLGDSPLHF
DNA: TGTGCCAGCAGCTCACCTCTGGGAGATTCACCCCTCCACTTT

size: NA
D: TRBD2
J: TRBJ2-1
V: TRBV20-1
CDR3: CRASPGTSGNEQFF
DNA: TGCAGAGCTAGTCCCGGTACTAGCGGTAATGAGCAGTTCTTC

size: NA
D: NA
J: TRBJ1-1
V: TRBV18
CDR3: CASSLPRGNTEAFF
DNA: TGTGCCAGCTCGTTGCCCAGGGGGAACACTGAAGCTTTCTTT

size: NA
D: TRBD1
J: TRBJ2-1
V: TRBV7-2
CDR3: CASSTRQGANEQFF
DNA: TGTGCCAGCAGCACCCGACAGGGGGCCAATGAGCAGTTCTTC

size: once
D: TRBD2
J: TRBJ2-3
V: TRBV6-4
CDR3: CASWEGLAGRDGDTQYF
DNA: TGTGCCAGCTGGGAGGGACTAGCGGGTCGCGACGGAGATACGCAGTATTTT

size: NA
D: TRBD2
J: TRBJ2-3
V: TRBV5-1
CDR3: CASSWGLAGDTDTQYF
DNA: TGCGCCAGCAGCTGGGGACTAGCGGGAGATACAGATACGCAGTATTTT

size: NA
D: TRBD1
J: TRBJ1-1
V: TRBV4-2
CDR3: CASSQEHAQGVPAFF
DNA: TGTGCCAGCAGCCAAGAACACGCTCAGGGGGTCCCAGCTTTCTTT

size: NA
D: TRBD1
J: TRBJ1-4
V: TRBV25-1
CDR3: CASNLNGRGNEKLFF
DNA: TGTGCCAGCAATCTCAACGGCAGGGGGAATGAAAAACTGTTTTTT